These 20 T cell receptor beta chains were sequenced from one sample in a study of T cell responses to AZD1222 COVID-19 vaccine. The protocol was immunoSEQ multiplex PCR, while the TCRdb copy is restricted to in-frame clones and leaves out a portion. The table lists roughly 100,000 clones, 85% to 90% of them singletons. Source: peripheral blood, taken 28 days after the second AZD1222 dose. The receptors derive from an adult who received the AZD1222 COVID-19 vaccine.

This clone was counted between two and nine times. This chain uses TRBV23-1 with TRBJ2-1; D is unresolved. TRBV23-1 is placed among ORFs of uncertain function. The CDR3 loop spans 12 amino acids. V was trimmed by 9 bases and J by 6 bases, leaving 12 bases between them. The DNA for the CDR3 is TGCGCCAGGATAGAGACTCCCAATGAGCAGTTCTTC. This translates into CARIETPNEQFF.

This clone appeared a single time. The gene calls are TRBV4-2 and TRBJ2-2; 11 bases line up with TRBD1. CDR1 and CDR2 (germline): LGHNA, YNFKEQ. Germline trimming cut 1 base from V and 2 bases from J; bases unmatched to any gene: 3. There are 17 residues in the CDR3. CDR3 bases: TGTGCCAGCAGCCAAGCCGGGACAGGGGGAAACACCGGGGAGCTGTTTTTT. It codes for CASSQAGTGGNTGELFF.

Here the CDR3 reads CASSYSMAGVHTGELFF. The CDR3 bases are TGTGCCAGCAGTTACTCGATGGCGGGAGTTCACACCGGGGAGCTGTTTTTT. The chain recombines TRBV6-2 or TRBV6-3 with TRBJ2-2; TRBD2 matches 7 bases. Germline V lookup: CDR1 MNHEY, CDR2 SVGEGT. V lost 0 bases, J lost 3 bases, and 7 bases stayed unmatched. The CDR3 is 17 amino acids.

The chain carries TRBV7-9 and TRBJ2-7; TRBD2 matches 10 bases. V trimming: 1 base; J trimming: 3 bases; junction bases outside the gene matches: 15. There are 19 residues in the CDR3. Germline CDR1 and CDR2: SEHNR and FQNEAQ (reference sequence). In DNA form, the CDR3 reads TGTGCCAGCAGCTTAGGAGCTCTAGCGGGAGAAGTAGTAGACTACGAGCAGTACTTC. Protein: CASSLGALAGEVVDYEQYF. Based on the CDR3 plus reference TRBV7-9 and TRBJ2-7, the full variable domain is DTGVSQNPRHKITKRGQNVTFRCDPISEHNRLYWYRQTLGQGPEFLTYFQNEAQLEKSRLLSDRFSAERPKGSFSTLEIQRTEQGDSAMYLCASSLGALAGEVVDYEQYFGPGTRLTVT.

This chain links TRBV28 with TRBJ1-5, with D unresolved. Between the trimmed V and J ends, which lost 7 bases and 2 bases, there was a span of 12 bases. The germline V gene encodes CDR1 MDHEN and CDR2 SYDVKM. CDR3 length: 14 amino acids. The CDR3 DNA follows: TGTGCCAGCATCCGGGCCCCCGGCAATCAGCCCCAGCATTTT. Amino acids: CASIRAPGNQPQHF.

The CDR3 protein is CASSLGGGGQPQHF. The CDR3 DNA is TGTGCCAGCAGCTTAGGCGGGGGCGGTCAGCCCCAGCATTTT. This rearrangement joins TRBV13 to TRBJ1-5; weak D call: TRBD1 (6 bases). CDR3 length: 14 residues. Germline assignment: CDR1 PRHDT and CDR2 FYEKMQ (reference sequence). The germline V and J ends were trimmed by 0 bases and 6 bases, with 9 bases remaining between them.

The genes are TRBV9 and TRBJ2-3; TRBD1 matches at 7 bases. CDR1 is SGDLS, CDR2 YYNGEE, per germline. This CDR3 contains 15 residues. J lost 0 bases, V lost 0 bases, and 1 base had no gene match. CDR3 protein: CASSVVQGSTDTQYF. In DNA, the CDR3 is TGTGCCAGCAGCGTAGTACAGGGGAGCACAGATACGCAGTATTTT.

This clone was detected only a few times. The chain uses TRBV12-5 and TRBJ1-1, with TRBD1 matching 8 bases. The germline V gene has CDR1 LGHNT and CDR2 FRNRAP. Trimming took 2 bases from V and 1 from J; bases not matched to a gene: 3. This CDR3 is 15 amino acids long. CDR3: CASGLNTGGNTEAFF. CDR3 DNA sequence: TGTGCTAGTGGTTTGAACACAGGGGGGAACACTGAAGCTTTCTTT.

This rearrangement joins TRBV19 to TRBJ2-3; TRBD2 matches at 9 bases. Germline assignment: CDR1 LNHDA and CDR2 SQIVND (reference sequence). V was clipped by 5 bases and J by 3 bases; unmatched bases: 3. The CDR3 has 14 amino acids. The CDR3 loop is CASSLGLATDTQYF. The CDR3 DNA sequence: TGTGCCAGTAGTCTTGGACTAGCGACAGATACGCAGTATTTT.

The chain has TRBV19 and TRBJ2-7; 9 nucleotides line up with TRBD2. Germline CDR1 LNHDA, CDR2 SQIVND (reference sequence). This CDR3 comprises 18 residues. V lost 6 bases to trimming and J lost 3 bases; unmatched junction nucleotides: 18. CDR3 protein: CASRRSPGGVSGSYEQYF. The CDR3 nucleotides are TGTGCCAGTAGACGTTCTCCAGGTGGGGTTAGCGGGAGCTACGAGCAGTACTTC.

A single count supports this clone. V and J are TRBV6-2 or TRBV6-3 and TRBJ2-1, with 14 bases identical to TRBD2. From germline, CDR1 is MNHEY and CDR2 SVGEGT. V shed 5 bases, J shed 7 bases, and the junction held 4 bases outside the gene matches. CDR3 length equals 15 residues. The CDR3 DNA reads TGTGCCAGCAGTCGCGGGACTAGCGGGAGTAATGAGCAGTTCTTC. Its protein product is CASSRGTSGSNEQFF.

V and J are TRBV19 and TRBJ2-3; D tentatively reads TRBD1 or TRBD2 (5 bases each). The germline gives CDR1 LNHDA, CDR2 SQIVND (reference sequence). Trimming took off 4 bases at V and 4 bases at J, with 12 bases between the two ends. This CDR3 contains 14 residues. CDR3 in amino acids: CASSRDGPPDTQYF. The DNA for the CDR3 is TGTGCCAGTAGTAGGGACGGTCCCCCAGATACGCAGTATTTT.

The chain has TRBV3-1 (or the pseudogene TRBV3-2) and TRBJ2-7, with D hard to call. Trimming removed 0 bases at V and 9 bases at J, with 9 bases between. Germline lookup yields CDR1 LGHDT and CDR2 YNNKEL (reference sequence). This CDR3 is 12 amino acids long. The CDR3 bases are TGTGCCAGCAGCCAAGAGGGTCGTAGGCAGTACTTC. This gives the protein CASSQEGRRQYF.

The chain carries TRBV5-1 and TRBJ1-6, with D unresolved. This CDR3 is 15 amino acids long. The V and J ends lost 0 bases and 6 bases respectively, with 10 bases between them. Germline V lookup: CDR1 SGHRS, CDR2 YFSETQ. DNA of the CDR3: TGCGCCAGCAGCTTGGGGGTCTGGTCTAATTCACCCCTCCACTTT. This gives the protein CASSLGVWSNSPLHF.

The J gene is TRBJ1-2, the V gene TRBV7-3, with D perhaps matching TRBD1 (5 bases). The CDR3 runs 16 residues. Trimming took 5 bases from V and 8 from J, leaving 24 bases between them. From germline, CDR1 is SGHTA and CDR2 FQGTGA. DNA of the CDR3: TGTGCCAGCAGCCCCTCCTTCGGGGGGAGGTGGGACGGCTACACCTTC. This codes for CASSPSFGGRWDGYTF.

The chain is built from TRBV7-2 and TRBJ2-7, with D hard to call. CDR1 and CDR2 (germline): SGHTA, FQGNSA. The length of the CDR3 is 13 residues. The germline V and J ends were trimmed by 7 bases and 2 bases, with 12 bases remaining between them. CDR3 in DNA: TGTGCCAGCACCCCAAATAATCCCTACGAGCAGTACTTC. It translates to CASTPNNPYEQYF.

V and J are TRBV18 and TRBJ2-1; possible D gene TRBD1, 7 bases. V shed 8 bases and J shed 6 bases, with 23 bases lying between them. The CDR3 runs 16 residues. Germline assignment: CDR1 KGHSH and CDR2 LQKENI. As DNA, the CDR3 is TGTGCCAGCCTATCACTAGGGCAGGGGGACTCCAATGAGCAGTTCTTC. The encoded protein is CASLSLGQGDSNEQFF.

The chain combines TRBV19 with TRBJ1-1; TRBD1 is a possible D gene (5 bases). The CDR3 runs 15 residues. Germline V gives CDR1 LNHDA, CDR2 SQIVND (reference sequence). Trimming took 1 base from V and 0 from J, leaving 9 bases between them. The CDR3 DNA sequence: TGTGCCAGTAGTATAGCCCAGGGATTGAACACTGAAGCTTTCTTT. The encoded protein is CASSIAQGLNTEAFF.

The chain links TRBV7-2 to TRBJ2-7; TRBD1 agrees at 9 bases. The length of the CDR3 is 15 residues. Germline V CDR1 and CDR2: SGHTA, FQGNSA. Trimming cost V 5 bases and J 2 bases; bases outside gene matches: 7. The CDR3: CASSPSGQGTYEQYF. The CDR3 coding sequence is TGTGCCAGCAGCCCCTCGGGACAGGGTACCTACGAGCAGTACTTC.

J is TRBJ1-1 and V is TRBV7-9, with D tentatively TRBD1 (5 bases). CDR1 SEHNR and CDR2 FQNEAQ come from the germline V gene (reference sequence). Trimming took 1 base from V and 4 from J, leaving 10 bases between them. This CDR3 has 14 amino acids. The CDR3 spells CASSLVQGSTEAFF. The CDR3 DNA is TGTGCCAGCAGCTTAGTTCAGGGTAGCACTGAAGCTTTCTTT.